Listed below are T cell receptor beta chains from one sample, sequenced in a study of blood T cell repertoires in COVID-19. TCRdb keeps only in-frame clones here, not all; method: immunoSEQ multiplex PCR. The data show about 33,000 clones, 88% seen once. Material for sequencing was peripheral blood. These receptors were obtained from a human donor in a cohort sampled during active COVID-19. CDR3s include the opening cysteine and the closing phenylalanine or tryptophan. Each record gives: J gene, D gene, V gene, clone size, CDR3 DNA, CDR3 protein. D genes are given only for firm matches. The size of a clone is reported for some rows only, either as once, few or many, or as a class for expanded clones.

J gene: TRBJ2-3
D gene: .
V gene: TRBV7-6
clone size: .
CDR3 DNA: TGTGCCAGCAGCCTGGGACTCCAGGGCGATACGCAGTATTTT
CDR3 protein: CASSLGLQGDTQYF

J gene: TRBJ2-5
D gene: TRBD1
V gene: TRBV7-2
clone size: once
CDR3 DNA: TGTGCCAGCAGCACGGGACAGGGTCGTAGAGAGACCCAGTACTTC
CDR3 protein: CASSTGQGRRETQYF

J gene: TRBJ2-2
D gene: .
V gene: TRBV10-1
clone size: .
CDR3 DNA: TGCGCCAGCAGTGAGTCGGGCGGGACCGGGGAGCTGTTTTTT
CDR3 protein: CASSESGGTGELFF

J gene: TRBJ2-2
D gene: .
V gene: TRBV27
clone size: .
CDR3 DNA: TGTGCCAGCAGTTTCGAGGGCCACACCGGGGAGCTGTTTTTT
CDR3 protein: CASSFEGHTGELFF

J gene: TRBJ1-1
D gene: TRBD1
V gene: TRBV24-1
clone size: .
CDR3 DNA: TGTGCCACCAGTGCCCCCCTGGGACAGGGGATTCGGCACACTGAAGCTTTCTTT
CDR3 protein: CATSAPLGQGIRHTEAFF

J gene: TRBJ1-1
D gene: .
V gene: TRBV6-1
clone size: .
CDR3 DNA: TGTGCCAGCAGTGATCGCACGGTGAACACTGAAGCTTTCTTT
CDR3 protein: CASSDRTVNTEAFF

J gene: TRBJ2-5
D gene: TRBD1
V gene: TRBV6-5
clone size: .
CDR3 DNA: TGTGCCAGCAGTTCGACAGGGGCGGAGACCCAGTACTTC
CDR3 protein: CASSSTGAETQYF

J gene: TRBJ2-5
D gene: .
V gene: TRBV3-1/TRBV3-2
clone size: .
CDR3 DNA: TGTGCCAGCAGCCAAGATCCGGGGGAGACCCAGTACTTC
CDR3 protein: CASSQDPGETQYF

J gene: TRBJ2-2
D gene: .
V gene: TRBV7-2
clone size: once
CDR3 DNA: TGTGCCAGCAGCCCCTGGGACTCTAACACCGGGGAGCTGTTTTTT
CDR3 protein: CASSPWDSNTGELFF

J gene: TRBJ1-1
D gene: .
V gene: TRBV11-2
clone size: .
CDR3 DNA: TGTGCCAGCAGCCGCAACAGGGATCGGGACACTGAAGCTTTCTTT
CDR3 protein: CASSRNRDRDTEAFF

J gene: TRBJ2-3
D gene: TRBD2
V gene: TRBV19
clone size: .
CDR3 DNA: TGTGCCAGTAGGCAGTGGGAGGGAGCGGCAGATACGCAGTATTTT
CDR3 protein: CASRQWEGAADTQYF

J gene: TRBJ2-7
D gene: TRBD1
V gene: TRBV7-4
clone size: .
CDR3 DNA: TGTGCCAGCAGCCGGGACAGGAGCTCCTACGAGCAGTACTTC
CDR3 protein: CASSRDRSSYEQYF

J gene: TRBJ2-3
D gene: .
V gene: TRBV5-3
clone size: once
CDR3 DNA: TGTGCCAGAAGCTGGGTGCCCGAAGGGGGATCAATAGATACGCAGTATTTT
CDR3 protein: CARSWVPEGGSIDTQYF

J gene: TRBJ2-7
D gene: TRBD2
V gene: TRBV6-2/TRBV6-3
clone size: .
CDR3 DNA: TGTGCCAGCAGTTACGGCGGTTTGTCTAGCGGGAGGTACGAGCAGTACTTC
CDR3 protein: CASSYGGLSSGRYEQYF

J gene: TRBJ2-7
D gene: .
V gene: TRBV5-8
clone size: .
CDR3 DNA: TGTGCCAGCAGCTTGTGGCAGGGTACTTACGAGCAGTACTTC
CDR3 protein: CASSLWQGTYEQYF

J gene: TRBJ2-5
D gene: .
V gene: TRBV5-1
clone size: .
CDR3 DNA: TGCGCCAGCAGCTTGGTAGCGAAGGAGACCCAGTACTTC
CDR3 protein: CASSLVAKETQYF

J gene: TRBJ2-7
D gene: .
V gene: TRBV2
clone size: once
CDR3 DNA: TGTGCCAGCAAGACGACAGGAGCCTACGAGCAGTACTTC
CDR3 protein: CASKTTGAYEQYF

J gene: TRBJ2-7
D gene: TRBD2
V gene: TRBV2
clone size: .
CDR3 DNA: TGTGCCAGCAGGGGGAGGGCTAGCGGGGGCCTCCAGCAGTACTTC
CDR3 protein: CASRGRASGGLQQYF

J gene: TRBJ1-2
D gene: TRBD1
V gene: TRBV19
clone size: .
CDR3 DNA: TGTGCCAGTAGCCCTGGACAGGGCTATGGCTACACCTTC
CDR3 protein: CASSPGQGYGYTF

J gene: TRBJ2-5
D gene: .
V gene: TRBV24-1
clone size: .
CDR3 DNA: TGTGCCACCAGTGGGGGGCCGATCCAAGAGACCCAGTACTTC
CDR3 protein: CATSGGPIQETQYF

J gene: TRBJ2-2
D gene: TRBD1
V gene: TRBV25-1
clone size: once
CDR3 DNA: TGTGCCAGCATGACAGGGGTCACCGGGGAGCTGTTTTTT
CDR3 protein: CASMTGVTGELFF

J gene: TRBJ2-7
D gene: .
V gene: TRBV3-1/TRBV3-2
clone size: .
CDR3 DNA: TGTGCCAGCAGCCAAGATCTTGGAGGAGGCTACTCCTACGAGCAGTACTTC
CDR3 protein: CASSQDLGGGYSYEQYF

J gene: TRBJ2-1
D gene: .
V gene: TRBV11-2
clone size: .
CDR3 DNA: TGTGCCAGCAGCTTACCTCCGCTACTAGTCGTGGGTGAGCAGTTCTTC
CDR3 protein: CASSLPPLLVVGEQFF

J gene: TRBJ1-1
D gene: .
V gene: TRBV3-1/TRBV3-2
clone size: .
CDR3 DNA: TGTGCCAGCAGGGGAGGCACTGAAGCTTTCTTT
CDR3 protein: CASRGGTEAFF

J gene: TRBJ1-3
D gene: TRBD1
V gene: TRBV7-9
clone size: .
CDR3 DNA: TGTGCCAGCAGCTTCGGGACAGGGGGCTCTGGAAACACCATATATTTT
CDR3 protein: CASSFGTGGSGNTIYF

J gene: TRBJ2-3
D gene: .
V gene: TRBV29-1
clone size: .
CDR3 DNA: TGCAGCGGTACCATCGGGTCGCGGGCAGATACGCAGTATTTT
CDR3 protein: CSGTIGSRADTQYF

J gene: TRBJ2-3
D gene: .
V gene: TRBV24-1
clone size: .
CDR3 DNA: TGTGCCACCAGTGATTTCCGCCAGGGACTCCTGCGGACAGATACGCAGTATTTT
CDR3 protein: CATSDFRQGLLRTDTQYF

J gene: TRBJ1-2
D gene: TRBD1
V gene: TRBV6-5
clone size: .
CDR3 DNA: TGTGCCAGCAGTTTAGACAGGGGGAGCTATGGCTACACCTTC
CDR3 protein: CASSLDRGSYGYTF

J gene: TRBJ2-1
D gene: .
V gene: TRBV7-8
clone size: .
CDR3 DNA: TGTGCCAGCAGCCTGGGACACCCCGCCTACAATGAGCAGTTCTTC
CDR3 protein: CASSLGHPAYNEQFF

J gene: TRBJ2-3
D gene: TRBD2
V gene: TRBV4-2
clone size: once
CDR3 DNA: TGTGCCAGCAGCCAAGGGAGACTAGCGGGGGGGCATATAACAGATACGCAGTATTTT
CDR3 protein: CASSQGRLAGGHITDTQYF

J gene: TRBJ2-7
D gene: .
V gene: TRBV14
clone size: .
CDR3 DNA: TGTGCCAGCAGCCAAGGTCGGACACTACCCTACGAGCAGTACTTC
CDR3 protein: CASSQGRTLPYEQYF

J gene: TRBJ2-7
D gene: TRBD1
V gene: TRBV28
clone size: .
CDR3 DNA: TGTGCCAGCAGCCAGACAGGGGTGGGCGAGCAGTACTTC
CDR3 protein: CASSQTGVGEQYF

J gene: TRBJ2-5
D gene: TRBD2
V gene: TRBV7-8
clone size: .
CDR3 DNA: TGTGCCAGCAGCTTAAATGCAGCTAGCGGGGGACAAGAGACCCAGTACTTC
CDR3 protein: CASSLNAASGGQETQYF

J gene: TRBJ1-4
D gene: .
V gene: TRBV5-1
clone size: .
CDR3 DNA: TGCGCCAGCAGCTTGGCGTCGGGGAGCAAACTGTTTTTT
CDR3 protein: CASSLASGSKLFF

J gene: TRBJ2-7
D gene: TRBD2
V gene: TRBV5-6
clone size: once
CDR3 DNA: TGTGCCAGCAGCCTCTTTACGGGGGGGGCTGAAGAGCAGTACTTC
CDR3 protein: CASSLFTGGAEEQYF

J gene: TRBJ2-3
D gene: .
V gene: TRBV5-1
clone size: .
CDR3 DNA: TGCGCCAGCAGCTTGGCCGGAGATACGCAGTATTTT
CDR3 protein: CASSLAGDTQYF

J gene: TRBJ2-3
D gene: TRBD1
V gene: TRBV4-3
clone size: few
CDR3 DNA: TGCGCCACCGAACCACAGGGGGCTAGGGCTTCCCCTAGCACAGATACGCAGTATTTT
CDR3 protein: CATEPQGARASPSTDTQYF

J gene: TRBJ2-5
D gene: TRBD2
V gene: TRBV11-3
clone size: once
CDR3 DNA: TGTGCCAGCAGCTTAGAGGGACTAGCGGGAGCCGGGGAGACCCAGTACTTC
CDR3 protein: CASSLEGLAGAGETQYF

J gene: TRBJ2-1
D gene: .
V gene: TRBV28
clone size: .
CDR3 DNA: TGTGCCAGCAGTTCTGAGTGGACAGCCCATGAGCAGTTCTTC
CDR3 protein: CASSSEWTAHEQFF

J gene: TRBJ1-5
D gene: .
V gene: TRBV2
clone size: .
CDR3 DNA: TGTGCCAGCCTCGACAGTCTCAGGAGTCAGCCCCAGCATTTT
CDR3 protein: CASLDSLRSQPQHF

J gene: TRBJ2-2
D gene: TRBD2
V gene: TRBV19
clone size: .
CDR3 DNA: TGTGCCAGTATGAGGGGACTAGCGGGACCCGGGGAGCTGTTTTTT
CDR3 protein: CASMRGLAGPGELFF

J gene: TRBJ1-2
D gene: .
V gene: TRBV4-3
clone size: .
CDR3 DNA: TGCGCCAGCAGCCAAGGTACTCAGGACTGGGTGGGCTACACCTTC
CDR3 protein: CASSQGTQDWVGYTF

J gene: TRBJ1-2
D gene: TRBD1
V gene: TRBV6-4
clone size: .
CDR3 DNA: TGTGCCAGCAGTTCGACAGGGGGCTTTGGCTACACCTTC
CDR3 protein: CASSSTGGFGYTF

J gene: TRBJ1-2
D gene: .
V gene: TRBV19
clone size: .
CDR3 DNA: TGTGCCAGTAGTGCCCCTACCTGGGCAGGAGGCCTCTATGGCTACACCTTC
CDR3 protein: CASSAPTWAGGLYGYTF

J gene: TRBJ1-2
D gene: .
V gene: TRBV6-6
clone size: .
CDR3 DNA: TGTGCCAGCAGTTACGAGTCGTTAGGCTACACCTTC
CDR3 protein: CASSYESLGYTF

J gene: TRBJ1-3
D gene: TRBD1
V gene: TRBV4-1
clone size: .
CDR3 DNA: TGCGCCAGCAGCCAAGATGGGAGGACAGGGCAAGCTGGAAACACCATATATTTT
CDR3 protein: CASSQDGRTGQAGNTIYF

J gene: TRBJ1-2
D gene: TRBD1
V gene: TRBV5-4
clone size: .
CDR3 DNA: TGTGCCAGCAGCTTTCAGGGGGCCTATGGCTACACCTTC
CDR3 protein: CASSFQGAYGYTF

J gene: TRBJ2-3
D gene: TRBD2
V gene: TRBV5-1
clone size: .
CDR3 DNA: TGCGCCAGCAGCGCACTAGCGGGGGGTCCGGGAGATACGCAGTATTTT
CDR3 protein: CASSALAGGPGDTQYF

J gene: TRBJ2-7
D gene: .
V gene: TRBV4-1
clone size: few
CDR3 DNA: TGCGCCAGCAGCCAAGCCCCGGGGGAAGCGGGTGCCTACGAGCAGTACTTC
CDR3 protein: CASSQAPGEAGAYEQYF

J gene: TRBJ2-1
D gene: TRBD1
V gene: TRBV11-2
clone size: .
CDR3 DNA: TGTGCCAGCAGCTTGTCGGGACAGGGTAGCAATGAGCAGTTCTTC
CDR3 protein: CASSLSGQGSNEQFF

J gene: TRBJ2-7
D gene: TRBD2
V gene: TRBV27
clone size: .
CDR3 DNA: TGTGCCAGCAGTTTGGCGGGGGTAGCCTACGAGCAGTACTTC
CDR3 protein: CASSLAGVAYEQYF

J gene: TRBJ2-7
D gene: TRBD2
V gene: TRBV11-2
clone size: .
CDR3 DNA: TGTGCCAGCAGCTTAGATATGATAGCTAGCGGAGCCTACGAGCAGTACTTC
CDR3 protein: CASSLDMIASGAYEQYF

J gene: TRBJ2-2
D gene: TRBD2
V gene: TRBV7-2
clone size: .
CDR3 DNA: TGTGCCAGCAGCCTCAATAGCGGGGGGGGCACCGGGGAGCTGTTTTTT
CDR3 protein: CASSLNSGGGTGELFF

J gene: TRBJ2-5
D gene: .
V gene: TRBV20-1
clone size: .
CDR3 DNA: TGCAGTGCGAGGCCCCAAGAGACCCAGTACTTC
CDR3 protein: CSARPQETQYF

J gene: TRBJ1-3
D gene: .
V gene: TRBV6-5
clone size: .
CDR3 DNA: TGTGCCAGCAGCCAGAGGATAGGCGGAAACACCATATATTTT
CDR3 protein: CASSQRIGGNTIYF